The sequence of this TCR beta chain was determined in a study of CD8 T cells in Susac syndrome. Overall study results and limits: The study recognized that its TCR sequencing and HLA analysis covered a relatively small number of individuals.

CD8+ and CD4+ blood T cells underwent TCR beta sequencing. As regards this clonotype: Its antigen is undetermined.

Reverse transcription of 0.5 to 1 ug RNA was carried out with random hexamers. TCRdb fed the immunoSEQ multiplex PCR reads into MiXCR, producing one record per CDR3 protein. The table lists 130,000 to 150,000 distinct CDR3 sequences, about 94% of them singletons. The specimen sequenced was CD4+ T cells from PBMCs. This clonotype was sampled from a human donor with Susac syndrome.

The CDR3 nucleotides are TGTGCCAGCAGTTTAGCGGGACAGGTGCCCGGTTACGAGCAGTACTTC. Protein product: CASSLAGQVPGYEQYF. The chain carries TRBV12-3 or TRBV12-4 and TRBJ2-7, with TRBD1 matching 8 bases. The trim removed 0 bases at V and 4 bases at J, leaving 8 bases unmatched. This CDR3 has 16 amino acids.